These 5 T cell receptor beta chains originate from one sample sequenced in a study of T cells in Graves' hyperthyroidism and ophthalmopathy (dated by TCRdb to 2018 to 2020). Library creation used multiplex PCR. TCRdb shows the sequencer as Illumina HiSeq 2000. The TCR beta CDR3 regions were amplified from the RNA transcripts. For the first round of RT-PCR on the TCR CDR3, the HTBI primer set was used together with the Qiagen OneStep RT-PCR kit. TCRdb trimmed the raw reads at Q25, called clones with MiXCR and kept productive beta chains. One record per CDR3 amino acid sequence lists the most common genes and DNA. The sample records hundreds of thousands of distinct CDR3 sequences, more than 15% of which are singletons. The ten largest clones take up 3% to 4% of the sample. The sequenced sample consisted of blood. The receptors were sampled from a woman aged 40 to 50 with Graves' ophthalmopathy.

V is TRBV4-2 and J is TRBJ2-7; 12 bases are a match to TRBD2. J lost 5 bases, V lost 4 bases, and 12 bases had no gene match. The CDR3 spans 17 residues. Germline values: CDR1 LGHNA, CDR2 YNFKEQ. This CDR3 is CASSRSLGLAGSNEQYF. For the CDR3, the DNA is TGTGCCAGCAGCCGTTCCCTAGGACTAGCGGGGTCTAACGAGCAGTACTTC.

The sample holds many counts of this clonotype. The chain is built from TRBV7-6 and TRBJ2-1; D tentatively fits TRBD1 or TRBD2 (5 bases each). Germline CDR1 and CDR2: SGHVS and FNYEAQ. The CDR3 has 13 residues. The V end was cut by 4 bases, the J end by 8 bases, with 12 bases between. The chain's CDR3 is CASSSRDLDEQFF. DNA of the CDR3: TGTGCCAGCAGCTCCCGGGACCTCGATGAGCAGTTCTTC.

The table lists this clonotype with a few counts. This chain uses TRBV7-3 with TRBJ1-2; weak D call: TRBD1 (5 bases). The CDR3 is 14 residues long. V was trimmed by 1 base and J by 3 bases, leaving 9 bases between them. Germline CDR1 reads SGHTA; CDR2 reads FQGTGA. CDR3: CASSLNPTDYGYTF. The CDR3 DNA follows: TGTGCCAGCAGCTTAAATCCGACAGACTATGGCTACACCTTC.

Concerning this clonotype itself: This likely comes from a read error, as the CDR3 has no conserved phenylalanine or tryptophan at its end. J is TRBJ2-1 and V is TRBV7-9, with 15 bases fitting TRBD2. The CDR3 spans 19 residues. The trim removed 5 bases at V and 0 bases at J, leaving 8 bases unmatched. Looked up from germline, CDR1 is SEHNR and CDR2 is FQNEAQ (reference sequence). The CDR3 DNA reads as TGTGCCAGCAGCGACCCCGGGACTAGCGGGAGGAGCTCCTACAATGAGCAGTTCCTC. Residues: CASSDPGTSGRSSYNEQFL.

At least ten counts were recorded for this clonotype. CDR3: CASSFSTGAYEQYF. The CDR3 DNA is TGTGCCAGCAGTTTCTCGACAGGCGCCTACGAGCAGTACTTC. The V and J genes are TRBV28 and TRBJ2-7, with D possibly matching TRBD1 (6 bases). Germline CDR1 and CDR2: MDHEN and SYDVKM. Trimming left V 3 bases short and J 2 bases short, with 11 bases between. This CDR3 spans 14 amino acids.